The following is a T cell receptor beta chain sequence with its context. Its antigen is unknown. This entry belongs to a study of shared clonotypes between healthy human individuals. Study-wide results and caveats: Generation of non-shared clonotypes was less probable than generation of clonotypes shared by all four donors.

Germline CDR1 and CDR2: SGDLS and YYNGEE. This CDR3 comprises 16 residues. V dropped 4 bases and J dropped 4 bases, with 17 bases sitting between them. Donors comprised healthy HIV-negative adults lacking recent acute infections or vaccinations. Every donor, a Caucasian adult, lived in Nashville, Tennessee. Method: immunoSEQ multiplex PCR; TCRdb's copy keeps in-frame clones and lacks some. The sample consists of hundreds of thousands of clones, about 96% of them appearing once. Sequences were obtained from naive CD4+ T cells sorted from blood. The subset here: CD45RA+ positively selected. The TCR sequence derives from a woman in her thirties in good health. The rearrangement uses TRBV9 and TRBJ2-2, with D perhaps matching TRBD1 or TRBD2 (5 bases each). CDR3 DNA: TGTGCCAGCAGCAGTAGAGGGGAAATCGGCACCGGGGAGCTGTTTTTT. Encoded protein: CASSSRGEIGTGELFF.